The 21 T cell receptor beta chains below all came from one sample that was sequenced in a study of T cell repertoires in cytomegalovirus infection. Each CDR3 protein gets one entry after TCRdb re-called the reads with MiXCR. The sample records about 490,000 distinct CDR3 sequences, about 11% being singletons. The sequenced sample consisted of PBMCs. These receptors originate from a human donor in good health (CMV status not recorded). Some clones in this sample may be carry-over from other donors' samples.

The chain joins TRBV10-3 to TRBJ2-7, with a weak D call TRBD2 (6 bases). Germline V gene lookup returns CDR1 ENHRY and CDR2 SYGVKD. CDR3 size: 15 residues. V was pared by 0 bases and J by 4 bases, with 13 bases between. The CDR3 reads CAISESGGLMYEQYF. CDR3 coding DNA: TGTGCCATCAGTGAGTCCGGGGGTTTGATGTACGAGCAGTACTTC.

This clonotype appeared many times. This chain uses TRBV7-8 with TRBJ2-7; 9 bases fit TRBD2. V dropped 5 bases and J dropped 6; count of bases not matched to a gene: 8. The CDR3 loop spans 14 amino acids. Germline values: CDR1 SGHVS, CDR2 FQNEAQ. The CDR3 DNA is TGTGCCAGCAGCCCGAGGGGAGCGGGGGGCGAGCAGTACTTC. It is translated as CASSPRGAGGEQYF.

This clonotype was counted a few times. The chain employs TRBV3-1 and TRBJ2-1; 7 nucleotides agree with TRBD2. V dropped 4 bases and J dropped 13; count of bases not matched to a gene: 13. Germline-derived CDR1 and CDR2 are LGHDT and YNNKEL (reference sequence). This CDR3 is built from 14 residues. CDR3 amino acids: CASSRLVGSSGQFF. DNA of the CDR3: TGTGCCAGCAGCCGGCTGGTTGGGTCTAGCGGTCAGTTCTTC.

This clonotype was counted at least ten times. The chain links TRBV15 to TRBJ1-4; D is unresolved. Trimming removed 1 base at V and 0 bases at J, with 9 bases between. Per germline, CDR1 LNHNV and CDR2 YYDKDF (reference sequence). This CDR3 spans 16 amino acids. CDR3 protein: CATSRGREATNEKLFF. DNA of the CDR3: TGTGCCACCAGCAGAGGTCGGGAGGCAACTAATGAAAAACTGTTTTTT.

This clonotype was detected ten times or more. The CDR3 bases are TGCAGTGCTAGGGGACCAGCAACGGCCCAGTACTTC. This codes for CSARGPATAQYF. This sequence joins TRBV20-1 and TRBJ2-5; D assignment may be TRBD1 or TRBD2 (5 bases each). Germline CDR1 DFQATT, CDR2 SNEGSKA (reference sequence). This CDR3 contains 12 residues. With 3 bases removed from V and 9 bases from J, the gap between germline ends came to 14 bases.

The rearrangement links TRBV27 to TRBJ2-7; D is ambiguous. Trimming cost V 3 bases and J 1 base, with 7 bases left between them. The CDR3 loop spans 13 amino acids. In germline, CDR1 is MNHEY, CDR2 SMNVEV (reference sequence). CDR3 sequence (DNA): TGTGCCAGCAGTTTTGGGATTTCCTACGAGCAGTACTTC. Its translation is CASSFGISYEQYF.

In this sample, this clonotype turned up many times. V gene TRBV28 combines with J gene TRBJ2-7, with 7 bases lining up with TRBD1. J gave up 0 bases and V 6 bases, and 11 bases lay outside the gene matches. CDR3 length: 16 amino acids. Per germline, CDR1 MDHEN and CDR2 SYDVKM. The CDR3 DNA reads as TGTGCCAGCAGCCTCCGGACAGGAGCCTACTCCTACGAGCAGTACTTC. Its translation: CASSLRTGAYSYEQYF.

This clonotype was observed many times. J is TRBJ1-2 and V is TRBV7-2; weak D call: TRBD1 (5 bases). The CDR3 is 13 amino acids. CDR1 and CDR2 (germline): SGHTA, FQGNSA. V was cut by 6 bases and J by 2 bases, with 10 bases left in between. For the CDR3, the DNA is TGTGCCAGCAGGCCATGGGACAACTATGGCTACACCTTC. Amino acids: CASRPWDNYGYTF.

The rearrangement joins TRBV20-1 to TRBJ1-2; D is unclear. V gave up 6 bases and J gave up 1 base, with 9 bases separating them. CDR3 length equals 12 residues. CDR1 is DFQATT, CDR2 SNEGSKA, per germline (reference sequence). Written as DNA, the CDR3 is TGCAGTGCAATTCAGATTAACTATGGCTACACCTTC. Amino acids: CSAIQINYGYTF.

This clonotype was observed a handful of times. J is TRBJ2-4 and V is TRBV6-1, with 8 bases identical to TRBD1. CDR1 MNHNS and CDR2 SASEGT come from the germline V gene. The J segment lost 8 bases and the V segment lost 8 bases, leaving 8 bases of the junction unmatched. The CDR3 is made up of 13 amino acids. CDR3 coding DNA: TGTGCCAGCGGGAAGGACAGGGTTGACATTCAGTACTTC. This gives the protein CASGKDRVDIQYF.

This clonotype came up a few times. This chain joins TRBV29-1 and TRBJ2-3; D possibly corresponds to TRBD2 (6 bases). Germline V gene sequence: CDR1 SQVTM, CDR2 ANQGSEA. V lost 2 bases to trimming and J lost 5 bases, with 8 bases between them. The CDR3 sequence is 12 residues long. CDR3 sequence reads: CSVELGLDTQYF. The CDR3 nucleotides are TGCAGCGTTGAATTGGGACTAGATACGCAGTATTTT.

This clonotype was counted between two and nine times. The genes are TRBV7-9 and TRBJ2-5; 8 bases line up with TRBD1. Germline CDR1 and CDR2: SEHNR and FQNEAQ (reference sequence). This CDR3 is built from 14 residues. Unmatched junction bases numbered 7, after V lost 5 bases and J lost 5 bases. CDR3 protein: CASSTGGSVETQYF. The CDR3, as DNA: TGTGCCAGCAGCACAGGGGGAAGTGTGGAGACCCAGTACTTC.

The rearrangement uses TRBV5-1 and TRBJ2-7; 9 positions match TRBD1. CDR1 is SGHRS, CDR2 YFSETQ, per germline. The CDR3 is made up of 14 amino acids. Trimming at V came to 1 base and at J to 7 bases, leaving 6 bases not matched to a gene. CDR3 sequence: CASSLNTGGDEQYF. The CDR3 DNA reads as TGCGCCAGCAGCTTGAATACAGGGGGCGATGAGCAGTACTTC.

This clonotype was recorded at least ten times. V gene TRBV6-5 combines with J gene TRBJ2-3, with D unclear. V shed 0 bases and J shed 0 bases, with 10 bases lying between them. Looked up from germline, CDR1 is MNHEY and CDR2 is SVGAGI. This CDR3 is built from 16 residues. The CDR3 nucleotides are TGTGCCAGCAGTTACTCGTCGAGGTTAAGCACAGATACGCAGTATTTT. Amino acids: CASSYSSRLSTDTQYF.

As for this clonotype: A much more abundant neighbour one base away suggests this may be a read error. This sequence joins TRBV6-5 and TRBJ2-7; 7 positions match TRBD2. The CDR3 has 14 amino acids. Germline loops: CDR1 MNHEY, CDR2 SVGAGI. The CDR3 DNA follows: TGTGCCGGCAGCCGGGGGGTTAACTCCTACGAGCAGTACTTC. It specifies CAGSRGVNSYEQYF.

This sequence joins TRBV5-1 and TRBJ2-1, with unresolved D. Germline V lookup: CDR1 SGHRS, CDR2 YFSETQ. V lost 6 bases, J lost 6 bases, and 13 bases lay in between. The CDR3 covers 13 residues. CDR3 sequence reads: CASTEIGVNEQFF. Written as DNA, the CDR3 is TGCGCCAGCACGGAGATAGGAGTCAATGAGCAGTTCTTC.

This clonotype appeared many times. The chain recombines TRBV4-2 with TRBJ2-7, with 7 bases lining up with TRBD1. The CDR3 totals 14 residues. The V gene end was trimmed by 1 base and the J gene end by 3 bases; junction bases not matched to a gene: 3. From germline, CDR1 is LGHNA and CDR2 YNFKEQ. The CDR3 loop reads CASSQGQGVYEQYF. The CDR3 bases are TGTGCCAGCAGCCAAGGGCAGGGGGTCTACGAGCAGTACTTC.

The V and J genes are TRBV25-1 and TRBJ1-2; no definite D call. The V gene's germline CDR1 is MGHDK and CDR2 SYGVNS. The CDR3 length is 10 residues. Trimming removed 11 bases at V and 6 bases at J, with 10 bases between. This chain's CDR3 is CAFWADGYTF. The CDR3 DNA sequence: TGTGCCTTTTGGGCCGATGGCTACACCTTC.

Only a few counts were recorded for this clonotype. The chain recombines TRBV29-1 with TRBJ1-5; 7 bases fit TRBD1. This CDR3 contains 13 residues. The germline V gene encodes CDR1 SQVTM and CDR2 ANQGSEA. Trimming cost V 3 bases and J 2 bases; bases outside gene matches: 1. CDR3 in amino acids: CSVEGTGNQPQHF. The DNA for the CDR3 is TGCAGCGTTGAGGGGACAGGCAATCAGCCCCAGCATTTT.

This clonotype was picked up one time. Here the CDR3 omits its conserved ending phenylalanine or tryptophan, so a read error is the likely source. V gene TRBV12-3 or TRBV12-4 combines with J gene TRBJ1-2; D gene uncertain. V was trimmed by 1 base and J by 4 bases, leaving 7 bases between them. This CDR3 comprises 13 residues. As DNA, the CDR3 is TGTGCCAGCAGTTTAGGGGCAGCCTATGGCTACACCCTC. The encoded protein is CASSLGAAYGYTL.

This clonotype was counted ten times or more. The V gene is TRBV12-3 or TRBV12-4, the J gene TRBJ2-4; D is uncertain. V gave up 6 bases and J gave up 1 base, with 13 bases separating them. CDR3 length: 15 amino acids. The DNA of the CDR3 is TGTGCCAGCAGCCTAACGTCCAGGGCCAAAAACATTCAGTACTTC. Translating it yields CASSLTSRAKNIQYF.